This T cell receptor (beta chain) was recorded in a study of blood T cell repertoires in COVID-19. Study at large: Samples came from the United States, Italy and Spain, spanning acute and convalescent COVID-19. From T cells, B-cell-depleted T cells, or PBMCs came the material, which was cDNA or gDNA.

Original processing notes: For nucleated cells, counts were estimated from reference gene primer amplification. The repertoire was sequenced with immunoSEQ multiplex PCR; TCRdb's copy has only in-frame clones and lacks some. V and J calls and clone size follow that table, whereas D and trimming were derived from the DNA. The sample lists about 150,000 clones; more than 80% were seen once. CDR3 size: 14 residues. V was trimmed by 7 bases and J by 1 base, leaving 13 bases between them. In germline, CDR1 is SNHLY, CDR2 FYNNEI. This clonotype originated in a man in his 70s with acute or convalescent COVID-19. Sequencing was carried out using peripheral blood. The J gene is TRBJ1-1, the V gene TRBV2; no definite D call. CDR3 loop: CASNRRLGNTEAFF. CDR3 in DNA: TGTGCCAGCAACCGGAGGCTAGGGAACACTGAAGCTTTCTTT.